What follows are 15 T cell receptor beta chains derived from one specimen sequenced in a study of T cells in Graves' hyperthyroidism and ophthalmopathy. Amplification targeted TCR beta CDR3 regions from RNA transcripts. First-round RT-PCR targeting the TCR CDR3 was performed with the HTBI primer set. TCRdb redid the calling of the multiplex PCR reads with MiXCR, one entry per CDR3 protein. This table has 550,000 to 600,000 distinct CDR3 sequences, under 60% appearing once. Material for sequencing was peripheral blood or thyroid tissue (not recorded which). These receptors all stem from an adult woman with Graves' disease, either hyperthyroidism or ophthalmopathy (not recorded which).

The sample holds many counts of this clonotype. V and J are TRBV7-9 and TRBJ2-5; D might be TRBD1 (6 bases). The V and J ends lost 7 bases and 0 bases respectively, with 12 bases between them. The germline V gene has CDR1 SEHNR and CDR2 FQNEAQ (reference sequence). CDR3 size: 14 residues. The CDR3 loop is CASISGAYQETQYF. The CDR3 DNA follows: TGTGCCAGCATCTCAGGGGCGTACCAAGAGACCCAGTACTTC.

J is TRBJ2-5 and V is TRBV7-8, with 7 bases identical to TRBD1. Germline CDR1 SGHVS, CDR2 FQNEAQ. Germline trimming cut 1 base from V and 9 bases from J; bases unmatched to any gene: 8. CDR3 length: 14 amino acids. The CDR3 DNA is TGTGCCAGCAGCTTAGGGACAGGCTATCAGCCCCAGTACTTC. Translation: CASSLGTGYQPQYF.

This clonotype was recorded many times. The CDR3 here is CASSQYSGSANTGELFF. The CDR3 nucleotides read TGTGCCAGCAGCCAATATAGCGGATCTGCGAACACCGGGGAGCTGTTTTTT. The chain couples TRBV14 to TRBJ2-2; D possibly corresponds to TRBD2 (6 bases). Per germline, CDR1 SGHDN and CDR2 FVKESK. The ends were cut back, 2 bases at V and 0 bases at J, with 13 bases in the middle. The CDR3 is 17 amino acids.

The gene calls are TRBV2 and TRBJ1-6; D possibly corresponds to TRBD1 (5 bases). From germline, CDR1 is SNHLY and CDR2 FYNNEI. The V and J ends lost 7 bases and 4 bases respectively, with 5 bases between them. The CDR3 is 12 amino acids. The CDR3 DNA sequence: TGTGCCAGCACAGGGTATAATTCACCCCTCCACTTT. This encodes CASTGYNSPLHF.

This clonotype was observed many times. V gene TRBV7-9 combines with J gene TRBJ1-1; 8 bases are shared with TRBD1. Germline V gene data show CDR1 as SEHNR and CDR2 as FQNEAQ (reference sequence). The CDR3 consists of 14 residues. Losses at the gene ends were 7 bases for V and 2 bases for J; bases not matched to a gene: 6. As DNA, the CDR3 is TGTGCCAGCAACGAACAGGGGGTTAACACTGAAGCTTTCTTT. Translating it yields CASNEQGVNTEAFF.

This clonotype was picked up many times. The chain recombines TRBV7-9 with TRBJ2-2; D remains unclear. The ends were cut back, 5 bases at V and 6 bases at J, with 16 bases in the middle. Germline V gives CDR1 SEHNR, CDR2 FQNEAQ (reference sequence). This CDR3 is built from 15 residues. This chain's CDR3 is CASSPASMVAGELFF. DNA of the CDR3: TGTGCCAGCAGCCCTGCTTCGATGGTTGCCGGGGAGCTGTTTTTT.

In its sample, this clonotype was seen many times. The CDR3 DNA follows: TGTGCCAGTAGTATGAGGACAGGGGACCTCACGAACACCGGGGAGCTGTTTTTT. It specifies CASSMRTGDLTNTGELFF. V gene TRBV19 combines with J gene TRBJ2-2; TRBD1 matches 9 bases. Trimming took 3 bases from V and 0 from J; bases not matched to a gene: 8. Germline lookup yields CDR1 LNHDA and CDR2 SQIVND (reference sequence). The CDR3 runs to 18 residues.

Concerning this clonotype itself: A much larger clone lies a single base off, so this may be a read error. In DNA, the CDR3 is TGTGCCAGCTATAGCAGTCAGCCCCAGCATTTT. It codes for CASYSSQPQHF. The chain carries TRBV28 and TRBJ1-5; D not certain. Germline V gene lookup returns CDR1 MDHEN and CDR2 SYDVKM. CDR3 length: 11 residues. Looking up the rest from reference TRBV28 and TRBJ1-5 gives the full variable domain: DVKVTQSSRYLVKRTGEKVFLECVQDMDHENMFWYRQDPGLGLRLIYFSYDVKMKEKGDIPEGYSVSREKKERFSLILESASTNQTSMYLCASYSSQPQHFGDGTRLSIL.

The chain uses TRBV7-9 and TRBJ2-7; TRBD1 or TRBD2 may be the D gene (6 bases each). Per the germline V gene, CDR1 is SEHNR and CDR2 is FQNEAQ (reference sequence). Trimming pared 6 bases from V and 2 bases from J, leaving 14 bases between. The CDR3 spans 14 residues. CDR3 DNA sequence: TGTGCCAGCAGTCCTGGGGGGCATGCCTACGAGCAGTACTTC. Protein sequence: CASSPGGHAYEQYF. Supplemented by reference TRBV7-9 and TRBJ2-7, the full variable domain reads DTGVSQNPRHKITKRGQNVTFRCDPISEHNRLYWYRQTLGQGPEFLTYFQNEAQLEKSRLLSDRFSAERPKGSFSTLEIQRTEQGDSAMYLCASSPGGHAYEQYFGPGTRLTVT.

This clonotype was recorded at least ten times. The chain uses TRBV9 and TRBJ1-2; 12 bases are shared with TRBD1. From germline, CDR1 is SGDLS and CDR2 YYNGEE. This CDR3 is built from 16 residues. The junction had 7 bases not matched to a gene; V was cut back by 1 base and J by 6 bases. For the CDR3, the DNA is TGTGCCAGCAGCGTACCGGGACAGGGGGCATCTGATGGCTACACCTTC. This translates into CASSVPGQGASDGYTF.

This chain uses TRBV10-2 with TRBJ1-2, with D hard to call. Germline assignment: CDR1 WSHSY and CDR2 SAAADI. This CDR3 is 12 amino acids long. V lost 3 bases to trimming and J lost 7 bases, with 9 bases between them. The CDR3 DNA is TGCGCCAGCAGTGAAGTCAGAGGTGGCTACACCTTC. This sequence encodes CASSEVRGGYTF.

This clonotype was seen ten or more times. This chain connects TRBV11-2 to TRBJ2-2; D is unclear. Trimming pared 5 bases from V and 5 bases from J, leaving 9 bases between. Germline CDR1 is SGHAT and CDR2 is FQNNGV. The CDR3 is made up of 13 amino acids. The CDR3 region is CASSEGPTGELFF. The DNA of the CDR3 is TGTGCCAGCAGCGAAGGACCGACCGGGGAGCTGTTTTTT.

There are many counts of this clonotype. This chain connects TRBV14 to TRBJ1-5; 8 bases match TRBD1. This CDR3 is built from 22 residues. V lost 0 bases and J lost 2; bases outside the gene matches: 21. Germline lookup yields CDR1 SGHDN and CDR2 FVKESK. The CDR3 DNA reads as TGTGCCAGCAGCCAAGATGATCTTATACGGGACAGGAAAAAAAGGGGCAATCAGCCCCAGCATTTT. Translating it yields CASSQDDLIRDRKKRGNQPQHF.

This chain joins TRBV20-1 and TRBJ1-1, with unresolved D. The V end lost 6 bases, the J end lost 7 bases, and 9 bases lay between the germline ends. Germline CDR1 reads DFQATT; CDR2 reads SNEGSKA (reference sequence). The CDR3 is made up of 10 amino acids. The CDR3 DNA sequence: TGCAGTGCAAAGTCGCTTGAAGCTTTCTTT. Translation: CSAKSLEAFF.

V is TRBV7-2 and J is TRBJ2-3; the D gene could be TRBD1 or TRBD2 (6 bases each). Germline CDR1 reads SGHTA; CDR2 reads FQGNSA. This CDR3 spans 13 amino acids. V was trimmed by 7 bases and J by 4 bases, leaving 12 bases between them. CDR3 residues: CASNRDFPDTQYF. In DNA, the CDR3 is TGTGCCAGCAACAGGGACTTCCCAGATACGCAGTATTTT.